This T cell receptor (beta chain) emerged from a study of cytomegalovirus exposure and HLA in healthy donors. The V and J ends lost 9 bases and 8 bases, in that order; junction bases with no gene match: 8. The V gene's germline CDR1 is MNHEY and CDR2 SVGAGI. The CDR3 runs 12 residues. PCR used 60 Vbeta primers and 13 Jbeta primers. TCRdb keeps only in-frame clones here, not all; method: immunoSEQ multiplex PCR. The sample consists of about 190,000 clones, roughly 80% of them appearing once. Sequenced material: PBMCs. This receptor was identified in a woman in her 30s in good health and CMV-seropositive. The gene calls are TRBV6-5 and TRBJ1-2, with 8 bases lining up with TRBD1. The CDR3 loop reads CASFQGAGGYTF. CDR3 nucleotides: TGTGCCAGTTTTCAGGGGGCGGGAGGCTACACCTTC.